These T cell receptor beta chains were read from a single sample in a study of identical twins. TCRdb reprocessed the 5' RACE reads with MiXCR, giving one entry per CDR3 protein. The sample includes a few hundred thousand distinct CDR3 sequences, 8.5% to 10% of them seen just once. Sequenced material: naive T cells sorted from blood. These receptors were obtained from a woman in her forties or fifties in good health. CDR3s include the opening cysteine and the closing phenylalanine or tryptophan. D genes are given only for firm matches. Some rows have no size entry. The others give once, few or many, or a class for an expanded clone.

abundance: few
v_gene: TRBV9
j_gene: TRBJ2-7
d_gene: .
CDR3nt: TGTGCCAGCAGCGAAACGGGAGAACACGAGCAGTACTTC
CDR3aa: CASSETGEHEQYF

abundance: few
v_gene: TRBV24-1
j_gene: TRBJ2-1
d_gene: TRBD2
CDR3nt: TGTGCCACCAGTGCGGGACTAGCGGGAGTCCATGAGCAGTTCTTC
CDR3aa: CATSAGLAGVHEQFF

abundance: .
v_gene: TRBV7-6
j_gene: TRBJ1-1
d_gene: .
CDR3nt: TGTGCCAGCAGCTTAGTTGCAGGGGCCGGGCCTGAAGCTTTCTTT
CDR3aa: CASSLVAGAGPEAFF

abundance: few
v_gene: TRBV29-1
j_gene: TRBJ1-2
d_gene: .
CDR3nt: TGCAGCGTGGCAGGGGCCGGCTACACCTTC
CDR3aa: CSVAGAGYTF

abundance: .
v_gene: TRBV6-2/TRBV6-3
j_gene: TRBJ2-1
d_gene: .
CDR3nt: TGTGCCAGCAGCCGGGACTTCTGGGGGAATGAGCAGTTCTTC
CDR3aa: CASSRDFWGNEQFF

abundance: .
v_gene: TRBV30
j_gene: TRBJ2-1
d_gene: .
CDR3nt: TGTGCCTGGAGTGTAGGGCAGTTCGTCTTC
CDR3aa: CAWSVGQFVF

abundance: few
v_gene: TRBV20-1
j_gene: TRBJ1-1
d_gene: .
CDR3nt: TGCAGTGCTAGACCTCCCGGAGGGCCTGAAGCTTTCTTT
CDR3aa: CSARPPGGPEAFF

abundance: few
v_gene: TRBV12-3/TRBV12-4
j_gene: TRBJ2-1
d_gene: TRBD2
CDR3nt: TGTGCCAGCAGACCATTAGGACTAGCGGCTAATGAGCAGTTCTTC
CDR3aa: CASRPLGLAANEQFF

abundance: few
v_gene: TRBV4-1
j_gene: TRBJ1-4
d_gene: .
CDR3nt: TGCGCCAGCAGCCCTCCTGTAGGGAGTGAAAAACTGTTTTTT
CDR3aa: CASSPPVGSEKLFF

abundance: few
v_gene: TRBV3-1
j_gene: TRBJ2-1
d_gene: TRBD1
CDR3nt: TGTGCCAGCAGCCCCCGGGACAGGGGTGAGGGTGAGCAGTTCTTC
CDR3aa: CASSPRDRGEGEQFF

abundance: .
v_gene: TRBV7-3
j_gene: TRBJ2-2
d_gene: .
CDR3nt: TGTGCCAGCAGCCCCGGGGGAGGGAACACCGGGGAGCTGTTTTTT
CDR3aa: CASSPGGGNTGELFF

abundance: many
v_gene: TRBV11-2
j_gene: TRBJ1-1
d_gene: TRBD1
CDR3nt: TGTGCCAGCAGACTCACTCCGGGACAGGGCTCAAACACTGAAGCTTTCTTT
CDR3aa: CASRLTPGQGSNTEAFF

abundance: .
v_gene: TRBV7-9
j_gene: TRBJ1-2
d_gene: .
CDR3nt: TGTGCCAGCAGCTTAGAGGAGGGATCTGGCTACACCTTC
CDR3aa: CASSLEEGSGYTF

abundance: few
v_gene: TRBV11-2
j_gene: TRBJ2-3
d_gene: TRBD2
CDR3nt: TGTGCCAGCAGCTTAGAGGCGCTGGGAGGGGATACGCAGTATTTT
CDR3aa: CASSLEALGGDTQYF

abundance: few
v_gene: TRBV29-1
j_gene: TRBJ2-1
d_gene: TRBD2
CDR3nt: TGCAGCGTGGTGGGACTAGCGGGAGCCGTCTACAATGAGCAGTTCTTC
CDR3aa: CSVVGLAGAVYNEQFF

abundance: few
v_gene: TRBV29-1
j_gene: TRBJ1-5
d_gene: .
CDR3nt: TGCAGCGTCCTGGGGGAAATCAATCAGCCCCAGCATTTT
CDR3aa: CSVLGEINQPQHF

abundance: many
v_gene: TRBV20-1
j_gene: TRBJ2-2
d_gene: .
CDR3nt: TGCAGTGCTAGAGATCCTAACACCGGGGAGCTGTTTTTT
CDR3aa: CSARDPNTGELFF

abundance: many
v_gene: TRBV11-2
j_gene: TRBJ2-1
d_gene: TRBD2
CDR3nt: TGTGCCAGCAGCCCCATTGGGGGACTAAATGAGCAGTTCTTC
CDR3aa: CASSPIGGLNEQFF

abundance: .
v_gene: TRBV12-3/TRBV12-4
j_gene: TRBJ2-5
d_gene: .
CDR3nt: TGTGCCAGCAGTTTTGGCGGGACAGAGACCCAGTACTTC
CDR3aa: CASSFGGTETQYF

abundance: .
v_gene: TRBV20-1
j_gene: TRBJ1-4
d_gene: .
CDR3nt: TGCAGTGCTAGAGCGGGGGGGATGGTGGAAAAACTGTTTTTT
CDR3aa: CSARAGGMVEKLFF

abundance: many
v_gene: TRBV3-1
j_gene: TRBJ2-5
d_gene: .
CDR3nt: TGTGCCAGCAGCCAGGGGGTGGAGACCCAGTACTTC
CDR3aa: CASSQGVETQYF

abundance: many
v_gene: TRBV29-1
j_gene: TRBJ2-1
d_gene: .
CDR3nt: TGCAGCGTTGTTAGGGGCCCCGAAGGGTTCTTC
CDR3aa: CSVVRGPEGFF

abundance: .
v_gene: TRBV5-6
j_gene: TRBJ2-1
d_gene: TRBD2
CDR3nt: TGTGCCAGCAGCCGAAGTTTAGCGGGAGGGGGCAATGAGCAGTTCTTC
CDR3aa: CASSRSLAGGGNEQFF

abundance: many
v_gene: TRBV6-2/TRBV6-3
j_gene: TRBJ2-3
d_gene: .
CDR3nt: TGTGCCACTACCTCCGGGGCGGGGAGCACAGATACGCAGTATTTT
CDR3aa: CATTSGAGSTDTQYF

abundance: .
v_gene: TRBV12-3/TRBV12-4
j_gene: TRBJ2-6
d_gene: TRBD2
CDR3nt: TGTGCCAGCATCACATCGGGGCTAGCGGGAGGAAGCTCTGGGGCCAACGTCCTGACTTTC
CDR3aa: CASITSGLAGGSSGANVLTF

abundance: .
v_gene: TRBV15
j_gene: TRBJ2-1
d_gene: .
CDR3nt: TGTGCCACCAGCAGAGCCCCGACTAGTTTCAACAATGAGCAGTTCTTC
CDR3aa: CATSRAPTSFNNEQFF

abundance: .
v_gene: TRBV6-2/TRBV6-3
j_gene: TRBJ1-5
d_gene: TRBD1
CDR3nt: TGTGCCAGCAGTGACAGGGCTGTCGGCAATCAGCCCCAGCATTTT
CDR3aa: CASSDRAVGNQPQHF

abundance: few
v_gene: TRBV29-1
j_gene: TRBJ2-5
d_gene: TRBD2
CDR3nt: TGCAGCGCTGCTCCCGGACCTAGCGGACAGACCCAGTACTTC
CDR3aa: CSAAPGPSGQTQYF

abundance: .
v_gene: TRBV7-9
j_gene: TRBJ1-1
d_gene: TRBD1
CDR3nt: TGTGCCAGCAGCTTAGCTAGCGGGGACAGGGACACTGACGCTTTCTTT
CDR3aa: CASSLASGDRDTDAFF

abundance: few
v_gene: TRBV7-9
j_gene: TRBJ2-3
d_gene: .
CDR3nt: TGTGCCAGCAGCTTAGGGCTAGTCCACACAGATACGCAGTATTTT
CDR3aa: CASSLGLVHTDTQYF

abundance: few
v_gene: TRBV6-5
j_gene: TRBJ1-1
d_gene: .
CDR3nt: TGTGCCAGCAGTTACCCAGGGTTTGAAGCTTTCTTT
CDR3aa: CASSYPGFEAFF

abundance: .
v_gene: TRBV6-2/TRBV6-3
j_gene: TRBJ2-4
d_gene: .
CDR3nt: TGTGCCAGCTGGCAGGGTCTTACCAAAAACATTCAGTACTTC
CDR3aa: CASWQGLTKNIQYF

abundance: few
v_gene: TRBV9
j_gene: TRBJ2-5
d_gene: .
CDR3nt: TGTGCCAGCAGCGTAGGTCTGGGGAAGGCTCTGGAGACCCAGTACTTC
CDR3aa: CASSVGLGKALETQYF

abundance: many
v_gene: TRBV20-1
j_gene: TRBJ2-3
d_gene: TRBD2
CDR3nt: TGCAGTGCTAGAGACCGGGCGGCGGGAGGGCCAGTCGATACGCAGTATTTT
CDR3aa: CSARDRAAGGPVDTQYF

abundance: few
v_gene: TRBV11-2
j_gene: TRBJ2-1
d_gene: .
CDR3nt: TGTGCCAGCAGCTTTGGTCACAATGAGCAGTTCTTC
CDR3aa: CASSFGHNEQFF

abundance: .
v_gene: TRBV7-9
j_gene: TRBJ2-2
d_gene: TRBD2
CDR3nt: TGTGCCAGCGGGGGACTAGCGGGAGAAAGGGGCGGGGAGCTGTTTTTT
CDR3aa: CASGGLAGERGGELFF

abundance: .
v_gene: TRBV20-1
j_gene: TRBJ2-1
d_gene: .
CDR3nt: TGCAGTGCTCCACAGGTACGGGAGCAGTTCTTC
CDR3aa: CSAPQVREQFF

abundance: many
v_gene: TRBV7-2
j_gene: TRBJ2-3
d_gene: .
CDR3nt: TGTGCCAGCAGCCCTTGGGGTGGCAGCACAGATACGCAGTATTTT
CDR3aa: CASSPWGGSTDTQYF

abundance: .
v_gene: TRBV7-9
j_gene: TRBJ2-5
d_gene: .
CDR3nt: TGTGCCAGCAACCCCACACCGGGCAGCGGTTCCCAAGAGACCCAGTACTTC
CDR3aa: CASNPTPGSGSQETQYF

abundance: few
v_gene: TRBV2
j_gene: TRBJ2-2
d_gene: TRBD2
CDR3nt: TGTGCCAGCAGCGTCCTTATAGCGGGAAGTGGCGGGGAGCTGTTTTTT
CDR3aa: CASSVLIAGSGGELFF

abundance: many
v_gene: TRBV5-5
j_gene: TRBJ2-1
d_gene: .
CDR3nt: TGTGCCAGCAGCTTGGATCTCAATGAGCAGTTCTTC
CDR3aa: CASSLDLNEQFF